Listed here are 19 T cell receptor beta chains from one sample, sequenced in a study of blood T cell repertoires in COVID-19. The data were produced by immunoSEQ multiplex PCR, yet TCRdb's version contains in-frame clones alone and is incomplete. Among 150,000 to 200,000 clones listed, around 90% were seen once. Sequences were obtained from PBMCs or T cells enriched from blood (not recorded which). The receptor source for this set is a woman under 30 who had recovered from COVID-19.

The chain combines TRBV7-8 with TRBJ1-5, with TRBD1 as a possible D gene (6 bases). CDR1 SGHVS and CDR2 FQNEAQ come from the germline V gene. Trimming removed 1 base from V and 0 bases from J, with 13 bases in between. The CDR3 has 17 residues. The CDR3 nucleotides are TGTGCCAGCAGCTTAGGTAGGGGGTCAGCTAGCAATCAGCCCCAGCATTTT. Its protein product is CASSLGRGSASNQPQHF.

The rearrangement uses TRBV5-8 and TRBJ2-3; D may be TRBD2 (8 bases). The germline V gene has CDR1 SGHTS and CDR2 YDEGEE. The V and J ends lost 7 bases and 1 base respectively, with 13 bases between them. This CDR3 comprises 14 residues. The CDR3 DNA reads as TGTGCCAGCCGGGAGGGGACAGGCACAGATACGCAGTATTTT. Its protein product is CASREGTGTDTQYF.

The chain couples TRBV6-4 to TRBJ2-1, with D perhaps matching TRBD1 (5 bases). V was cut by 5 bases and J by 3 bases, with 8 bases left in between. Germline assignment: CDR1 MRHNA and CDR2 SNTAGT. This CDR3 contains 13 residues. The CDR3 loop is CASSPDSYNEQFF. The CDR3 DNA sequence: TGTGCCAGCAGTCCCGACAGCTACAATGAGCAGTTCTTC.

The rearrangement uses TRBV4-3 and TRBJ2-7, with D possibly being TRBD1 (6 bases). Germline V gene data show CDR1 as LGHNA and CDR2 as YSLEER. The CDR3 contains 15 residues. V was cut by 0 bases and J by 2 bases, with 11 bases left in between. The CDR3, as DNA: TGCGCCAGCAGCCAAGATTACCCAGGGGCCTACGAGCAGTACTTC. Residues: CASSQDYPGAYEQYF.

CDR3: CASTSTGTGSYEQYF. As DNA, the CDR3 is TGTGCCAGCACCTCCACCGGGACAGGGTCCTACGAGCAGTACTTC. This chain connects TRBV27 to TRBJ2-7, with 9 positions matching TRBD1. The J segment lost 1 base and the V segment lost 7 bases, leaving 8 bases of the junction unmatched. Per germline, CDR1 MNHEY and CDR2 SMNVEV (reference sequence). CDR3 length: 15 residues.

This rearrangement joins TRBV11-2 to TRBJ2-1, with 13 bases lining up with TRBD2. Germline V gives CDR1 SGHAT, CDR2 FQNNGV. Trimming cost V 5 bases and J 5 bases; bases outside gene matches: 9. The CDR3 has 17 amino acids. The CDR3 DNA follows: TGTGCCAGCAGCACCTGGACTAGCGGGAGTCCTGACAATGAGCAGTTCTTC. It translates to CASSTWTSGSPDNEQFF.

The chain links TRBV10-2 to TRBJ2-7; tentative D call: TRBD2 (5 bases). Germline V lookup: CDR1 WSHSY, CDR2 SAAADI. The CDR3 length is 15 residues. Trimming took 0 bases from V and 2 from J, leaving 11 bases between them. The CDR3 reads CASSESSGQTYEQYF. In nucleotides, the CDR3 is TGCGCCAGCAGTGAGTCAAGCGGTCAGACCTACGAGCAGTACTTC.

The J gene is TRBJ2-3, the V gene TRBV7-9, with 10 positions matching TRBD1. CDR1 is SEHNR, CDR2 FQNEAQ, per germline (reference sequence). The CDR3 loop spans 16 amino acids. After removal of 5 bases from V and 2 bases from J, the junction contained 7 bases not matched to a gene. The DNA for the CDR3 is TGTGCCAGCAGCCCCCGACAGGGGGCGCCCACAGATACGCAGTATTTT. Encoded protein: CASSPRQGAPTDTQYF.

V is TRBV18 and J is TRBJ2-7; 7 bases map to TRBD2. The V gene's germline CDR1 is KGHSH and CDR2 LQKENI. Trimming removed 5 bases from V and 0 bases from J; junction bases left unmatched: 7. This CDR3 region has 15 residues. The CDR3 bases are TGTGCCAGCTCAAGGTCTAGCGGAGCCTCCTACGAGCAGTACTTC. This translates into CASSRSSGASYEQYF.

This clone is a singleton in its sample. This rearrangement joins TRBV5-1 to TRBJ2-7; the D gene is possibly TRBD1 (6 bases). Germline-derived CDR1 and CDR2 are SGHRS and YFSETQ. The CDR3 covers 14 residues. The germline V and J ends were trimmed by 0 bases and 6 bases, with 13 bases remaining between them. CDR3 sequence (DNA): TGCGCCAGCAGCTTGGAGGCAGGGGTGGTCGAGCAGTACTTC. The encoded protein is CASSLEAGVVEQYF.

The rearrangement uses TRBV28 and TRBJ1-2, with D maybe TRBD1 (6 bases). This CDR3 region has 13 residues. V was pared by 6 bases and J by 7 bases, with 15 bases between. Germline V CDR1 and CDR2: MDHEN, SYDVKM. CDR3: CASSLQGSGGYTF. CDR3 nucleotide sequence: TGTGCCAGCAGCTTACAGGGATCGGGTGGCTACACCTTC.

The CDR3: CASSSRLRNTEAFF. Here the CDR3 DNA reads TGTGCCAGCAGTTCCAGACTGCGGAACACTGAAGCTTTCTTT. This chain links TRBV27 with TRBJ1-1; D gene unclear. The V and J ends lost 4 bases and 1 base respectively, with 10 bases between them. CDR3 length equals 14 residues. CDR1 is MNHEY and CDR2 is SMNVEV in the germline V gene (reference sequence).

This clone was seen at least ten times. This rearrangement joins TRBV6-2 or TRBV6-3 to TRBJ2-2, with TRBD1 matching over 8 bases. The germline V gene has CDR1 MNHEY and CDR2 SVGEGT. CDR3 length: 15 residues. V gave up 3 bases and J gave up 5 bases; unmatched junction bases: 5. CDR3 residues: CASSYSDRETGELFF. As DNA, the CDR3 is TGTGCCAGCAGTTATTCGGACAGGGAGACCGGGGAGCTGTTTTTT.

This clone occurred once. In nucleotides, the CDR3 is TGTGCCAGCAGTTGGGGAGGGGGGAACCTAAACATTCAGTACTTC. Its translation is CASSWGGGNLNIQYF. The chain carries TRBV28 and TRBJ2-4, with a possible D match to TRBD2 (7 bases). CDR3 length: 15 residues. The V end lost 4 bases, the J end lost 6 bases, and 16 bases lay between the germline ends. Per germline, CDR1 MDHEN and CDR2 SYDVKM.

Notes on this clone: The same CDR3 also results from other DNA sequences found in this sample. The gene calls are TRBV18 and TRBJ2-5; 7 bases fit TRBD2. The CDR3 extends over 13 amino acids. Trimming at V came to 3 bases and at J to 2 bases, leaving 0 bases not matched to a gene. Per germline, CDR1 KGHSH and CDR2 LQKENI. The chain's CDR3 is CASSPGGQETQYF. CDR3 sequence (DNA): TGTGCCAGCTCACCCGGGGGGCAAGAGACCCAGTACTTC.

This CDR3 reads CASSLTPDGQLLVQYF. The CDR3 DNA sequence: TGTGCCAGCAGTCTGACGCCGGACGGACAGTTACTAGTGCAGTACTTC. The chain carries TRBV27 and TRBJ2-7; TRBD1 is a possible D gene (6 bases). V was shortened by 5 bases and J by 9 bases, with 26 bases between the two germline ends. This CDR3 contains 16 residues. The V gene's germline CDR1 is MNHEY and CDR2 SMNVEV (reference sequence).

This clone has a handful of counts. The chain couples TRBV19 to TRBJ2-1; D perhaps matches TRBD1 (6 bases). Trimming took off 0 bases at V and 4 bases at J, with 16 bases between the two ends. The CDR3 spans 17 residues. Germline V gene sequence: CDR1 LNHDA, CDR2 SQIVND (reference sequence). The CDR3 reads CASSIDLRLGGYNEQFF. The DNA of the CDR3 is TGTGCCAGTAGTATAGATCTCCGTCTAGGGGGTTACAATGAGCAGTTCTTC.

The chain uses TRBV5-1 and TRBJ1-4; no clear D gene. The length of the CDR3 is 14 residues. Looked up from germline, CDR1 is SGHRS and CDR2 is YFSETQ. Trimming removed 2 bases from V and 8 bases from J, with 13 bases in between. The DNA of the CDR3 is TGCGCCAGCAGCTTACGGATGCCGGGGGAAAAACTGTTTTTT. Residues: CASSLRMPGEKLFF.

This clone has only a few counts. This chain joins TRBV5-4 and TRBJ2-1; 12 nucleotides match TRBD2. The V gene end was trimmed by 4 bases and the J gene end by 4 bases; junction bases not matched to a gene: 6. Germline loops: CDR1 SGHNT, CDR2 YYREEE (reference sequence). The CDR3 runs 16 residues. CDR3 sequence (DNA): TGTGCCAGCAGCCCTCCACTAGCGGGGGGTTACAATGAGCAGTTCTTC. It translates to CASSPPLAGGYNEQFF.